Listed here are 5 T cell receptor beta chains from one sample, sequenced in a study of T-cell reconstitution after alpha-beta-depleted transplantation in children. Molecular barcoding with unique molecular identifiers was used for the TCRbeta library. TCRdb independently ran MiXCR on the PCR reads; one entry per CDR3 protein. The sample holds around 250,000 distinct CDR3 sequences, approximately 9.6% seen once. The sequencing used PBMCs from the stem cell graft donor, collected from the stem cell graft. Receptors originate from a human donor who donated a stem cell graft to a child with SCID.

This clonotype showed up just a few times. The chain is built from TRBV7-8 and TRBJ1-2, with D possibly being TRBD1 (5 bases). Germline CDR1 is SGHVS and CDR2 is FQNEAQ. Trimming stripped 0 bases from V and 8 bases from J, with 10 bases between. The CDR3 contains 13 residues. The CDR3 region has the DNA TGTGCCAGCAGCTTAGCGACAGCTAAAGGCTACACCTTC. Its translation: CASSLATAKGYTF.

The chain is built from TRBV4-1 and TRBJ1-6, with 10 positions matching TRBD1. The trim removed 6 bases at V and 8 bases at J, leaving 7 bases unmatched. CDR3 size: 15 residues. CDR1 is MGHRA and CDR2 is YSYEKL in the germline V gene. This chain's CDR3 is CASRRQGATDSPLHF. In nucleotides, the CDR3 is TGCGCCAGCAGACGACAGGGGGCGACGGATTCACCCCTCCACTTT.

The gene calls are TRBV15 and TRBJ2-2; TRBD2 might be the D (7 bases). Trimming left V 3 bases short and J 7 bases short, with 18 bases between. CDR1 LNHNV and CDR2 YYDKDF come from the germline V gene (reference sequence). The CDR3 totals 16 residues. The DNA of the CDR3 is TGTGCCACCAGCAGGGAGCTGGGGGGGCGTGGCGGGGAGCTGTTTTTT. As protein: CATSRELGGRGGELFF.

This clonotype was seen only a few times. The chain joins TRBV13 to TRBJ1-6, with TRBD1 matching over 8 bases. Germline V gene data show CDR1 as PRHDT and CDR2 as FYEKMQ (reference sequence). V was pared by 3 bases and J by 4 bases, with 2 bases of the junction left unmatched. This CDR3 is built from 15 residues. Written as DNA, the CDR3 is TGTGCCAGCAGCTTCGGACAGGGATATAATTCACCCCTCCACTTT. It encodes CASSFGQGYNSPLHF.

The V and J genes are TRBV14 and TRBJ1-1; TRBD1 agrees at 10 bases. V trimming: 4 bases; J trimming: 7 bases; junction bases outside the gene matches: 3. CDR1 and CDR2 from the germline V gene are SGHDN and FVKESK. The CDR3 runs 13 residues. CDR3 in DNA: TGTGCCAGCAGCCGCCGGGACAGGGGTGAAGCTTTCTTT. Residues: CASSRRDRGEAFF.